This TCR beta chain was sequenced in a study of blood T cell repertoires in COVID-19. Whole-study context: In each case, the material was cDNA or gDNA derived from T cells, B-cell-depleted T cells, or PBMCs.

In the original processing: Amplified reference gene primers provided the basis for estimating nucleated cell counts. The assay was immunoSEQ multiplex PCR, and TCRdb's table has in-frame clones only and misses some. That table furnishes V, J and clone size, whereas the DNA furnished D and trimming. The data contain around 120,000 clones, 65% to 85% of them singletons. The CDR3 loop spans 14 amino acids. After removal of 6 bases from V and 0 bases from J, the junction contained 4 bases not matched to a gene. Germline CDR1 SNHLY, CDR2 FYNNEI. The TCR originated in a man aged 65 to 79 with acute or convalescent COVID-19. Sequenced sample: peripheral blood. V gene TRBV2 combines with J gene TRBJ1-1; TRBD1 matches 7 bases. The CDR3 coding sequence is TGTGCCAGCAGAGGACAGGTGATGAACACTGAAGCTTTCTTT. The encoded protein is CASRGQVMNTEAFF.